The 23 T cell receptor beta chains below were found in one sample sequenced in a study of blood T cell repertoires in COVID-19. The table came from immunoSEQ multiplex PCR; TCRdb's copy has only in-frame clones and leaves some out. The table lists approximately 150,000 clones, roughly 85% of them singletons. The sequenced sample was PBMCs or T cells enriched from blood (not recorded which). Receptors originate from a man aged 60 to 69 who had recovered from COVID-19.

A single count supports this clone. The chain has TRBV5-5 and TRBJ2-7; 7 bases align to TRBD2. The germline V gene encodes CDR1 SGHKS and CDR2 YYEKEE (reference sequence). The CDR3 loop spans 14 amino acids. V lost 4 bases and J lost 6; bases outside the gene matches: 10. The CDR3: CASSRTREVGEQYF. In nucleotides, the CDR3 is TGTGCCAGCAGCCGGACTAGAGAAGTGGGCGAGCAGTACTTC.

This chain joins TRBV21-1 and TRBJ2-1; the D segment call TRBD1 is taken from the table without a DNA check. TRBV21-1 constitutes a pseudogene. The CDR3 spans 14 residues. DNA of the CDR3: TGTGCCAGCTCGAGACAGGGCATCTACAATGAGCAGTTCTTC. This codes for CASSRQGIYNEQFF.

A word on this clone: Other nucleotide sequences in the sample specify the same CDR3. The rearrangement links TRBV5-1 to TRBJ2-1; D call uncertain. CDR3 length equals 12 residues. Trimming stripped 0 bases from V and 7 bases from J, with 5 bases between. CDR1 SGHRS and CDR2 YFSETQ come from the germline V gene. The CDR3 coding sequence is TGCGCCAGCAGCTTGGCCAGAAATGAGCAGTTCTTC. It is translated as CASSLARNEQFF.

The chain combines TRBV7-8 with TRBJ2-7; TRBD2 matches at 14 bases. The CDR3 has 17 residues. J lost 1 base, V lost 3 bases, and 5 bases had no gene match. Germline CDR1 and CDR2: SGHVS and FQNEAQ. The CDR3 DNA is TGTGCCAGCAGCTTGAGGACTAGCGGGAGGTTTTCCTACGAGCAGTACTTC. Residues: CASSLRTSGRFSYEQYF.

The chain recombines TRBV19 with TRBJ2-3; 9 nucleotides match TRBD2. The CDR3 is 16 residues long. Germline CDR1 LNHDA, CDR2 SQIVND (reference sequence). J gave up 6 bases and V 1 base, and 8 bases lay outside the gene matches. The CDR3 coding sequence is TGTGCCAGTAGTATAGTCTGGCGGGGGGGCAGGGATACGCAGTATTTT. Its translation is CASSIVWRGGRDTQYF.

The chain carries TRBV2 and TRBJ1-5; D uncertain. Germline lookup yields CDR1 SNHLY and CDR2 FYNNEI. The V gene lost 7 bases and the J gene lost 4 bases, with 14 bases spanning the gap. The CDR3 contains 14 residues. The CDR3 bases are TGTGCCAGCACTGCGGGCGGATATAATCAGCCCCAGCATTTT. Its translation is CASTAGGYNQPQHF.

The chain uses TRBV2 and TRBJ1-5, with 7 bases lining up with TRBD1. With 10 bases clipped from V and 5 bases from J, the junction kept 14 bases outside the gene matches. The germline V gene encodes CDR1 SNHLY and CDR2 FYNNEI. The CDR3 is 15 residues long. DNA for the CDR3: TGTGCCACCCAGGGGAAGACAGGGCCGGATCAGCCCCAGCATTTT. The encoded protein is CATQGKTGPDQPQHF.

V is TRBV2 and J is TRBJ2-5; TRBD2 matches 8 bases. The germline V gene encodes CDR1 SNHLY and CDR2 FYNNEI. Trimming cost V 7 bases and J 2 bases; bases outside gene matches: 12. CDR3 size: 16 residues. CDR3 sequence: CASTSKRRGAQETQYF. The CDR3 region has the DNA TGTGCCAGCACTAGTAAACGGCGGGGGGCACAAGAGACCCAGTACTTC.

J is TRBJ1-2 and V is TRBV5-1, with 7 bases matching TRBD1. This CDR3 has 13 residues. J lost 4 bases, V lost 7 bases, and 7 bases had no gene match. Germline V lookup: CDR1 SGHRS, CDR2 YFSETQ. In nucleotides, the CDR3 is TGCGCCAGCCTAGACAGGGTGGGCTATGGCTACACCTTC. It encodes CASLDRVGYGYTF.

V usage is TRBV19 and J usage is TRBJ2-3; TRBD2 is a possible D gene (6 bases). This CDR3 region has 16 residues. V lost 4 bases to trimming and J lost 1 base, with 15 bases between them. CDR1 LNHDA and CDR2 SQIVND come from the germline V gene (reference sequence). The DNA of the CDR3 is TGTGCCAGTAGTACCTACCGAGCGGGCGGCACAGATACGCAGTATTTT. Translation gives CASSTYRAGGTDTQYF.

The V and J genes are TRBV19 and TRBJ2-1; 8 bases agree with TRBD2. The CDR3 has 13 residues. In germline, CDR1 is LNHDA, CDR2 SQIVND (reference sequence). With 7 bases clipped from V and 9 bases from J, the junction kept 8 bases outside the gene matches. CDR3 sequence: CASNSGRPGEQFF. The DNA for the CDR3 is TGTGCCAGTAACAGCGGGAGACCGGGTGAGCAGTTCTTC.

The gene calls are TRBV15 and TRBJ2-7; 11 nucleotides match TRBD1. V was pared by 3 bases and J by 3 bases, with 4 bases of the junction left unmatched. The germline V gene encodes CDR1 LNHNV and CDR2 YYDKDF (reference sequence). The CDR3 is 15 amino acids. The CDR3 sequence: CATSRGGTGGYEQYF. For the CDR3, the DNA is TGTGCCACCAGCAGGGGAGGGACAGGGGGCTACGAGCAGTACTTC.

The V gene is TRBV19, the J gene TRBJ1-4; 7 bases are a match to TRBD1. V was pared by 6 bases and J by 6 bases, with 13 bases of the junction left unmatched. The length of the CDR3 is 16 residues. Per germline, CDR1 LNHDA and CDR2 SQIVND (reference sequence). The CDR3 spells CASSTLQGRLDEKLFF. The DNA of the CDR3 is TGTGCCAGTAGCACCCTACAGGGGAGGTTGGATGAAAAACTGTTTTTT.

The chain is built from TRBV25-1 and TRBJ2-7; D not resolved. Germline loops: CDR1 MGHDK, CDR2 SYGVNS. The V and J ends lost 2 bases and 3 bases respectively, with 5 bases between them. This CDR3 comprises 12 residues. CDR3 sequence (DNA): TGTGCCAGCAGTGAAGGCGGCTACGAGCAGTACTTC. Its protein product is CASSEGGYEQYF.

This clone was observed a single time. The V gene is TRBV5-4, the J gene TRBJ1-1, with 9 bases fitting TRBD1. The V and J ends lost 0 bases and 4 bases, in that order; junction bases with no gene match: 7. This CDR3 is 16 amino acids long. The V gene's germline CDR1 is SGHNT and CDR2 YYREEE (reference sequence). The CDR3 region has the DNA TGTGCCAGCAGCTTGGCACAGGGGGCGCTTGGCACTGAAGCTTTCTTT. This gives the protein CASSLAQGALGTEAFF.

This clone was observed a few times. The genes are TRBV7-9 and TRBJ1-3, with D hard to call. V shed 5 bases and J shed 4 bases, with 12 bases lying between them. The CDR3 length is 14 residues. Germline V lookup: CDR1 SEHNR, CDR2 FQNEAQ (reference sequence). The CDR3 is CASSRARAGNTIYF. CDR3 bases: TGTGCCAGCAGCCGCGCGAGGGCAGGAAACACCATATATTTT. Drawing the rest from reference TRBV7-9 and TRBJ1-3, the complete variable domain is DTGVSQNPRHKITKRGQNVTFRCDPISEHNRLYWYRQTLGQGPEFLTYFQNEAQLEKSRLLSDRFSAERPKGSFSTLEIQRTEQGDSAMYLCASSRARAGNTIYFGEGSWLTVV.

A note on this clone: Other DNA sequences in this specimen translate into the identical CDR3. V and J are TRBV27 and TRBJ1-4, with 7 bases that match TRBD1. CDR3 length: 15 amino acids. J lost 6 bases, V lost 5 bases, and 9 bases had no gene match. CDR1 MNHEY and CDR2 SMNVEV come from the germline V gene (reference sequence). The CDR3 here is CASSLRQGMDEKLFF. The CDR3, as DNA: TGTGCCAGCAGTCTCAGACAGGGAATGGATGAAAAACTGTTTTTT.

The table lists this clone with a count of one. J is TRBJ2-7 and V is TRBV3-1 (or the pseudogene TRBV3-2), with a weak D call TRBD2 (6 bases). The V gene's germline CDR1 is LGHDT and CDR2 YNNKEL (reference sequence). The germline V and J ends were trimmed by 2 bases and 7 bases, with 21 bases remaining between them. The CDR3 covers 16 residues. CDR3: CASSQLRGPGAGEQYF. The CDR3 bases are TGTGCCAGCAGCCAATTAAGGGGTCCTGGCGCGGGAGAGCAGTACTTC.

The sample holds one count of this clone. This CDR3 is CASSTGLPSTDTQYF. The DNA of the CDR3 is TGTGCCAGCAGTACGGGACTACCGAGCACAGATACGCAGTATTTT. This rearrangement joins TRBV28 to TRBJ2-3, with 7 bases matching TRBD2. CDR1 MDHEN and CDR2 SYDVKM come from the germline V gene. V gave up 5 bases and J gave up 0 bases; unmatched junction bases: 5. CDR3 length: 15 amino acids.

This clone was seen only a few times. The rearrangement uses TRBV6-5 and TRBJ1-3; D might be TRBD1 (5 bases). The CDR3 consists of 12 residues. In germline, CDR1 is MNHEY, CDR2 SVGAGI. V lost 6 bases and J lost 2, with 5 bases in between. CDR3 sequence: CASRGPGNTIYF. DNA for the CDR3: TGTGCCAGCAGGGGGCCTGGAAACACCATATATTTT.

This clone was seen once. The gene calls are TRBV28 and TRBJ2-4, with a possible D match to TRBD1 (6 bases). The CDR3 length is 16 residues. Looked up from germline, CDR1 is MDHEN and CDR2 is SYDVKM. The V and J ends lost 2 bases and 6 bases respectively, with 17 bases between them. The CDR3 here is CASSLPHQGRGNIQYF. The CDR3 DNA is TGTGCCAGCAGTTTACCGCATCAGGGGCGAGGAAACATTCAGTACTTC.

The rearrangement links TRBV2 to TRBJ2-3; 12 bases align to TRBD2. The CDR3 has 16 amino acids. V trimming: 1 base; J trimming: 5 bases; junction bases outside the gene matches: 4. The germline gives CDR1 SNHLY, CDR2 FYNNEI. The CDR3 bases are TGTGCCAGCAGTGAAGGACTAGCGGGAGCAGGAGATACGCAGTATTTT. Translation gives CASSEGLAGAGDTQYF.

This clone was picked up one time. This rearrangement joins TRBV2 to TRBJ2-3, with 10 bases that match TRBD2. J was trimmed by 4 bases and V by 7 bases; bases with no gene match: 11. CDR1 and CDR2 (germline): SNHLY, FYNNEI. The CDR3 extends over 16 amino acids. CDR3 nucleotide sequence: TGTGCCAGCAAACGACTTCTAGCGGGAGCGGCAGATACGCAGTATTTT. Translating gives CASKRLLAGAADTQYF.